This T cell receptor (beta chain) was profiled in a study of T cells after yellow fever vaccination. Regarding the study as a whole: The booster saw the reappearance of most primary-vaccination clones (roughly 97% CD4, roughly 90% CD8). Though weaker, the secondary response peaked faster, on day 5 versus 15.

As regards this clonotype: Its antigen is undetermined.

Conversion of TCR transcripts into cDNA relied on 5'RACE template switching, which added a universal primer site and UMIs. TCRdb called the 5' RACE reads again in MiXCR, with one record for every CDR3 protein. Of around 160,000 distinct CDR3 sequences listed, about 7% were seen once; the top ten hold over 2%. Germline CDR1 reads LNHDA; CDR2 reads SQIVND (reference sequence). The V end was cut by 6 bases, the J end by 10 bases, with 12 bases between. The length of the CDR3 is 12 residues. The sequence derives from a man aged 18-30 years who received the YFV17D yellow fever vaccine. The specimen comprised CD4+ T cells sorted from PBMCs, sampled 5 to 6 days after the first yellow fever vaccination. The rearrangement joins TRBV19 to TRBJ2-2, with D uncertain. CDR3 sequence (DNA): TGTGCCAGTAGAGGCAGATCTGAGGAGCTGTTTTTT. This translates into CASRGRSEELFF.